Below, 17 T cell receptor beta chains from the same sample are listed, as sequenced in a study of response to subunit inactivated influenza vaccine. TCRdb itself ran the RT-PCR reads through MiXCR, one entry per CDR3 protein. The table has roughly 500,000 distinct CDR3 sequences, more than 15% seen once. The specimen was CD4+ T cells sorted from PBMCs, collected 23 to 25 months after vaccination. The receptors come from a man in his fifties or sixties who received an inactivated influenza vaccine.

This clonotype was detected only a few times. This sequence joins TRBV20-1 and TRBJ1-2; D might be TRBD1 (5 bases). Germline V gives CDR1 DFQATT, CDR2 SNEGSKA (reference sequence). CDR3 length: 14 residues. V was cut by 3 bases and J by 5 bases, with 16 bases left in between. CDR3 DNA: TGCAGTGCTAGGGGACTCCGGCAGGGTTATGGCTACACCTTC. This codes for CSARGLRQGYGYTF.

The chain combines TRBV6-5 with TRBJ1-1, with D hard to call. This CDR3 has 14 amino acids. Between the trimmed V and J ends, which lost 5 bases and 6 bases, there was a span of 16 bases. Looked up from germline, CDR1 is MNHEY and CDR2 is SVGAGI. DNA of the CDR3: TGTGCCAGCAGTCCCTCGGGCGGGAGCGCTGAAGCTTTCTTT. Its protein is CASSPSGGSAEAFF.

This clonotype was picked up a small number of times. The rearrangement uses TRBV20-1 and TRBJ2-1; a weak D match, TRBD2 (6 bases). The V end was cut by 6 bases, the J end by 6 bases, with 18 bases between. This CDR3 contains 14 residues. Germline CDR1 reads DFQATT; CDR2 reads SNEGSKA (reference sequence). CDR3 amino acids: CSATGLLKSNEQFF. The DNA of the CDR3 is TGCAGTGCCACGGGACTCCTGAAGTCCAATGAGCAGTTCTTC.

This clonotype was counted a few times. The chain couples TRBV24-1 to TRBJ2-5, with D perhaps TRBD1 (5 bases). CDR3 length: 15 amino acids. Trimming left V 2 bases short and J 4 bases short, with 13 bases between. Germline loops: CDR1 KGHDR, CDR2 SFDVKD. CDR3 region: CATSDSGPRGETQYF. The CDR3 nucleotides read TGTGCCACCAGTGATTCCGGACCTAGGGGAGAGACCCAGTACTTC.

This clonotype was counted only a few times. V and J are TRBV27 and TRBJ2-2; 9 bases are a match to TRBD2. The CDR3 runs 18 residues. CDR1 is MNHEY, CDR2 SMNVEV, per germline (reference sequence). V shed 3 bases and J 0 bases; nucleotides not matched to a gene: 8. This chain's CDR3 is CASSFQGAGGTNTGELFF. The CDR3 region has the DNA TGTGCCAGCAGTTTCCAGGGAGCGGGGGGAACGAACACCGGGGAGCTGTTTTTT.

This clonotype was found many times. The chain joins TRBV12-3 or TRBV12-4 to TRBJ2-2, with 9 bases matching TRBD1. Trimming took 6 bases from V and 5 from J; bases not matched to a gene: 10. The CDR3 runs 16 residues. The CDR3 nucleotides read TGTGCCAGCAGAGCAACAGGACAGGGGCGAACCGGGGAGCTGTTTTTT. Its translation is CASRATGQGRTGELFF.

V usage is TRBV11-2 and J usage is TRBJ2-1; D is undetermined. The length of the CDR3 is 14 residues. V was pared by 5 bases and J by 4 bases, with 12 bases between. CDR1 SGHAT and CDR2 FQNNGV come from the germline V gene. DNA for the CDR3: TGTGCCAGCAGCCCCCCGTTAGTTTACAATGAGCAGTTCTTC. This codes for CASSPPLVYNEQFF.

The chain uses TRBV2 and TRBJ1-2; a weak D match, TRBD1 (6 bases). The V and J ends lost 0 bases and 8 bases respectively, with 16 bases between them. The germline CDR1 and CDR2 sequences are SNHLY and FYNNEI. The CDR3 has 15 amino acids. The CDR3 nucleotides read TGTGCCAGCAGTGAAGCTGGGGGCGGGACTAACGGCTACACCTTC. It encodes CASSEAGGGTNGYTF.

Here the CDR3 reads CSARASGTAVLGQYF. For the CDR3, the DNA is TGCAGTGCTAGAGCTTCCGGGACAGCGGTCCTTGGGCAGTACTTC. The chain has TRBV20-1 and TRBJ2-7; the match to TRBD1 covers 7 bases. The CDR3 is 15 amino acids. After removal of 1 base from V and 9 bases from J, the junction contained 15 bases not matched to a gene. Germline lookup yields CDR1 DFQATT and CDR2 SNEGSKA (reference sequence).

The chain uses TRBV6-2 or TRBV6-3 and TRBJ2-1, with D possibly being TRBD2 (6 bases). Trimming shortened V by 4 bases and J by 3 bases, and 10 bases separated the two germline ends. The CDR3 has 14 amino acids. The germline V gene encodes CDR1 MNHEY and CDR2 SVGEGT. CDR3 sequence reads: CASSFQGGYNEQFF. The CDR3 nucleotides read TGTGCCAGCAGTTTCCAGGGAGGCTACAATGAGCAGTTCTTC.

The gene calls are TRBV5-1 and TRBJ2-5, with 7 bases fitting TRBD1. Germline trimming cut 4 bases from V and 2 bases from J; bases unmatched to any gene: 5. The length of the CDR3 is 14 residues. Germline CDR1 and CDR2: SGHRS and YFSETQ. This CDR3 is CASSLMTGQETQYF. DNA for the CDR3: TGCGCCAGCAGCCTCATGACAGGGCAAGAGACCCAGTACTTC.

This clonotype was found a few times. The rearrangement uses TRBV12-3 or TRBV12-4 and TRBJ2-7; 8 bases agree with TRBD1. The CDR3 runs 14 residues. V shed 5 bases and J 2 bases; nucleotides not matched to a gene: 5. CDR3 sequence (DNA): TGTGCCAGCAGTCGGACAGGGTGGACCTACGAGCAGTACTTC. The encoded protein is CASSRTGWTYEQYF.

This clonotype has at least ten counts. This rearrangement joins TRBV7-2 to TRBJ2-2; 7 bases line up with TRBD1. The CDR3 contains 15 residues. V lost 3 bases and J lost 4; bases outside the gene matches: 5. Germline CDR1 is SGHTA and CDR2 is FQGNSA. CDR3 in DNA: TGTGCCAGCAGCTTCGGTACAGGGGTCACCGGGGAGCTGTTTTTT. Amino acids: CASSFGTGVTGELFF.

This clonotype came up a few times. CDR3 nucleotide sequence: TGCAGTGCTAGAGATTCCAGCGGAGATCGGGAGACCCAGTACTTC. It yields the protein CSARDSSGDRETQYF. The rearrangement links TRBV20-1 to TRBJ2-5, with a tentative D call TRBD2 (5 bases). The V end lost 0 bases, the J end lost 5 bases, and 16 bases lay between the germline ends. The CDR3 runs 15 residues. Germline V gives CDR1 DFQATT, CDR2 SNEGSKA (reference sequence).

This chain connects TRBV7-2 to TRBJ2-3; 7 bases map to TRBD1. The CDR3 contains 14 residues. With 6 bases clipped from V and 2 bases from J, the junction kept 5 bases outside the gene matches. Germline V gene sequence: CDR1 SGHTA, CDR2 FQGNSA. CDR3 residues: CASREGAHTDTQYF. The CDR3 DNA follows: TGTGCCAGCAGAGAGGGGGCCCACACAGATACGCAGTATTTT.

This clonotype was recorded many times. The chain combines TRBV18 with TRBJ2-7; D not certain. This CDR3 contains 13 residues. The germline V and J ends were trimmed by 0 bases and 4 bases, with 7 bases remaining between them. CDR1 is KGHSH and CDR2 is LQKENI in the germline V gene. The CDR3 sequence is CASSPPLSYEQYF. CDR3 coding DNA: TGTGCCAGCTCACCACCGCTAAGTTACGAGCAGTACTTC. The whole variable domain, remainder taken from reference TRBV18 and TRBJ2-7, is NAGVMQNPRHLVRRRGQEARLRCSPMKGHSHVYWYRQLPEEGLKFMVYLQKENIIDESGMPKERFSAEFPKEGPSILRIQQVVRGDSAAYFCASSPPLSYEQYFGPGTRLTVT.

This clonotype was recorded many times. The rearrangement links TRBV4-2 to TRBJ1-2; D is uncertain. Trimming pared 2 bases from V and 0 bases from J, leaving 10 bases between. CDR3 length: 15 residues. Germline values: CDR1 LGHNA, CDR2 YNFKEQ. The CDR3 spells CASSQSGSTNYGYTF. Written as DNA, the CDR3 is TGTGCCAGCAGCCAATCCGGCAGTACTAACTATGGCTACACCTTC.